This T cell receptor beta chain was profiled in a study of cytomegalovirus exposure and HLA in healthy donors. CDR3 length: 14 amino acids. Germline V gives CDR1 MNHEY, CDR2 SMNVEV (reference sequence). Trimming at V came to 6 bases and at J to 2 bases, leaving 5 bases not matched to a gene. Sequenced by immunoSEQ multiplex PCR; TCRdb stores in-frame clones only, minus some. The data contain 150,000 to 200,000 clones, nearly 90% of them singletons. The sequence derives from a woman younger than 35 in good health and CMV-seropositive. The sample was PBMCs. The gene calls are TRBV27 and TRBJ2-7; TRBD2 matches 9 bases. The CDR3 nucleotides are TGTGCCAGCAGCCCCGGGACTAGCACCTACGAGCAGTACTTC. It codes for CASSPGTSTYEQYF.